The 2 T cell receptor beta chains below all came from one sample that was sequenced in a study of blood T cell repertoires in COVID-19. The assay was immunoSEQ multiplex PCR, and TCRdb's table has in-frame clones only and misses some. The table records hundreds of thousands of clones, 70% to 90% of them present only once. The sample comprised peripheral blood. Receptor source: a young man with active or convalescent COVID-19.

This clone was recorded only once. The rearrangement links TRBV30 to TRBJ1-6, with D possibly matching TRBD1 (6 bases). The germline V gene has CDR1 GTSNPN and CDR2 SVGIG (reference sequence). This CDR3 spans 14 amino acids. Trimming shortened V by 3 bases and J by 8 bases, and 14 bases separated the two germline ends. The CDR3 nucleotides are TGTGCCTGGAGCATTGGGGGCGGAGATTCACCCCTCCACTTT. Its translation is CAWSIGGGDSPLHF.

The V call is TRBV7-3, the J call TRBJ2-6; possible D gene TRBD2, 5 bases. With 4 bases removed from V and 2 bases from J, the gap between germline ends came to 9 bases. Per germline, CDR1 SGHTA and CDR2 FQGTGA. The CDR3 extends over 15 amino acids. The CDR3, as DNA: TGTGCCAGCAGCTCGGAGGTGACTGGGGCCAACGTCCTGACTTTC. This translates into CASSSEVTGANVLTF.